This entry describes one T cell receptor (beta chain). This CDR3 has 14 amino acids. CDR1 and CDR2 (germline): MDHEN, SYDVKM. With 4 bases clipped from V and 11 bases from J, the junction kept 12 bases outside the gene matches. The data belong to a study of blood T cell repertoires in COVID-19. Those who participated ranged in age from roughly 18 to 90 years and resided in about two dozen US areas. In the original processing: Cell counts per sample came from amplifying reference gene primers. Produced via immunoSEQ multiplex PCR; TCRdb's table is partial and in-frame only. The V and J calls and clone size come from that table; D and trimming were worked out from the DNA. The sample lists almost 250,000 clones; roughly 90% were seen once.

Sequencing was performed on PBMCs or T cells enriched from blood (not recorded which). The TCR comes from a woman in her twenties or thirties who had recovered from COVID-19. The chain uses TRBV28 and TRBJ1-1; TRBD1 matches at 8 bases. Here the CDR3 reads CASSYPQGASRAFF. The CDR3 DNA reads TGTGCCAGCAGTTACCCCCAGGGGGCTAGTAGGGCTTTCTTT.